Given below is one T cell receptor beta chain in context. Antigen unknown. The CDR3 has 19 amino acids. Germline CDR1 and CDR2: DFQATT and SNEGSKA (reference sequence). V gave up 6 bases and J gave up 3 bases; unmatched junction bases: 21. The sample belongs to a study of neurological immune-mediated disorders. Study conclusions and caveats: Healthy controls had more TCR clonal expansion than multiple sclerosis, which showed the least, whereas HTLV-1-associated myelopathy showed the most. None of the CDR3 amino acid sequences found in expanded clones was shared across subjects. This suggests that the TCR-beta repertoires were private in all groups. The repertoires of 18 of 34 multiple sclerosis patients fell into one related-CDR3 cluster (a possible signature) under phylogenetic grouping.

The cDNA was synthesized by 5'RACE incorporating 10-nucleotide random UMIs. MiXCR, applied by TCRdb to the 5' RACE reads, yields one record per CDR3 protein. The sample has about 92,000 distinct CDR3 sequences; approximately 3.5% are singletons. The sample was PBMCs. The chain has TRBV20-1 and TRBJ2-4, with 9 bases lining up with TRBD1. This receptor was obtained from a woman between 50 and 59 years old with multiple sclerosis. This chain's CDR3 is CSAVGAGDRVPQDKNIQYF. The DNA of the CDR3 is TGCAGTGCGGTGGGGGCGGGGGACAGGGTCCCTCAAGACAAAAACATTCAGTACTTC.